Below are 14 T cell receptor beta chains sequenced from a single sample in a study of sequential checkpoint blockade in melanoma. Repertoires were generated with immunoSEQ multiplex PCR, while TCRdb's copy carries only in-frame clones and drops some. Among more than 9,000 clones listed, 69% were seen once. The treatment was: randomized to nivolumab then ipilimumab (arm A) or the reverse (arm B). The specimen comprised CD8+ T cells sorted from blood (inferred from file names), sampled from a patient given nivolumab and ipilimumab in sequence. All receptors derive from a human donor with melanoma.

This clone was seen a single time. The chain carries TRBV18 and TRBJ2-3; TRBD2 matches at 8 bases. Trimming at V came to 0 bases and at J to 4 bases, leaving 12 bases not matched to a gene. The CDR3 covers 18 residues. Germline-derived CDR1 and CDR2 are KGHSH and LQKENI. DNA of the CDR3: TGTGCCAGCTCACCACCAGTGGGAGCGGGAGATTGGGCAGATACGCAGTATTTT. Amino acids: CASSPPVGAGDWADTQYF.

This sequence joins TRBV27 and TRBJ2-2; D not certain. V was cut by 5 bases and J by 3 bases, with 13 bases left in between. The CDR3 covers 15 residues. CDR1 is MNHEY and CDR2 is SMNVEV in the germline V gene (reference sequence). CDR3 region: CASSLPYRDTGELFF. CDR3 DNA: TGTGCCAGCAGTCTCCCCTACCGGGACACCGGGGAGCTGTTTTTT.

The genes are TRBV4-3 and TRBJ2-7; TRBD2 aligns across 12 bases. The CDR3 sequence is 16 residues long. J was trimmed by 3 bases and V by 0 bases; bases with no gene match: 3. Germline-derived CDR1 and CDR2 are LGHNA and YSLEER. DNA for the CDR3: TGCGCCAGCAGCCAAGAGTGGGGACTAGCGGGCTACGAGCAGTACTTC. It is translated as CASSQEWGLAGYEQYF.

By share, this clone counts as medium-sized (0.01 to 0.1%). V is TRBV6-6 and J is TRBJ2-3; the D gene is possibly TRBD1 (6 bases). The CDR3 totals 15 residues. From germline, CDR1 is MNHNY and CDR2 SVGAGI (reference sequence). Trimming cost V 4 bases and J 0 bases, with 11 bases left between them. The CDR3 is CASSFTGISTDTQYF. The CDR3, as DNA: TGTGCCAGCAGTTTCACAGGGATCAGCACAGATACGCAGTATTTT.

The chain joins TRBV6-6 to TRBJ2-7, with D maybe TRBD2 (7 bases). The CDR3 loop spans 15 amino acids. Trimming removed 6 bases from V and 4 bases from J, with 19 bases in between. Looked up from germline, CDR1 is MNHNY and CDR2 is SVGAGI (reference sequence). The CDR3 DNA reads as TGTGCCAGCAGCCCCGAAGGGGGGGGGCGGTACGAGCAGTACTTC. Translating gives CASSPEGGGRYEQYF.

The rearrangement links TRBV4-1 to TRBJ2-1; a weak D match, TRBD2 (6 bases). Germline loops: CDR1 MGHRA, CDR2 YSYEKL. This CDR3 has 16 amino acids. Trimming took 2 bases from V and 12 from J, leaving 23 bases between them. CDR3 sequence: CASSQFGSAGGIAQFF. The CDR3 DNA reads as TGCGCCAGCAGCCAATTCGGTAGCGCTGGGGGGATCGCGCAGTTCTTC.

V usage is TRBV9 and J usage is TRBJ2-7; 9 nucleotides match TRBD2. Looked up from germline, CDR1 is SGDLS and CDR2 is YYNGEE. CDR3 length equals 14 residues. V was pared by 2 bases and J by 6 bases, with 6 bases of the junction left unmatched. CDR3 protein: CASSVSGGSSEQYF. The DNA of the CDR3 is TGTGCCAGCAGCGTTAGCGGGGGTAGTAGCGAGCAGTACTTC.

The chain recombines TRBV9 with TRBJ2-7, with 9 bases matching TRBD1. Trimming cost V 7 bases and J 5 bases; bases outside gene matches: 7. Germline CDR1 and CDR2: SGDLS and YYNGEE. The CDR3 has 13 residues. CDR3 amino acids: CASGTGIGNEQYF. The CDR3 coding sequence is TGTGCCAGCGGGACAGGGATCGGGAACGAGCAGTACTTC. Supplemented by reference TRBV9 and TRBJ2-7, the full variable domain reads DSGVTQTPKHLITATGQRVTLRCSPRSGDLSVYWYQQSLDQGLQFLIQYYNGEERAKGNILERFSAQQFPDLHSELNLSSLELGDSALYFCASGTGIGNEQYFGPGTRLTVT.

The chain employs TRBV7-8 and TRBJ2-7; 7 positions match TRBD1. This CDR3 is built from 15 residues. The V and J ends lost 5 bases and 0 bases, in that order; junction bases with no gene match: 7. The germline gives CDR1 SGHVS, CDR2 FQNEAQ. This chain's CDR3 is CASSTGQTYSYEQYF. The CDR3 coding sequence is TGTGCCAGCAGCACGGGACAGACCTACTCCTACGAGCAGTACTTC.

The chain is built from TRBV9 and TRBJ1-4; the D is unclear. Trimming removed 0 bases from V and 5 bases from J, with 11 bases in between. The germline CDR1 and CDR2 sequences are SGDLS and YYNGEE. The CDR3 spans 15 residues. The CDR3 loop is CASSVGGVANEKLFF. The CDR3 nucleotides are TGTGCCAGCAGCGTAGGAGGCGTAGCGAATGAAAAACTGTTTTTT.

The chain uses TRBV6-4 and TRBJ2-3, with 10 nucleotides matching TRBD2. V lost 0 bases, J lost 2 bases, and 5 bases stayed unmatched. Germline CDR1 is MRHNA and CDR2 is SNTAGT. This CDR3 contains 17 residues. This CDR3 is CASSDSSGGAPTDTQYF. In nucleotides, the CDR3 is TGTGCCAGCAGTGACTCGAGCGGGGGGGCCCCCACAGATACGCAGTATTTT.

The chain has TRBV29-1 and TRBJ2-1; TRBD2 aligns across 10 bases. Germline CDR1 SQVTM, CDR2 ANQGSEA. The ends lost 7 bases at V and 8 bases at J; junction bases unmatched: 11. The CDR3 has 14 amino acids. The CDR3 sequence: CSARWTSGFHEQFF. CDR3 nucleotides: TGCAGCGCACGTTGGACTAGCGGCTTCCATGAGCAGTTCTTC.

The chain links TRBV2 to TRBJ2-7; 9 positions agree with TRBD1. The germline CDR1 and CDR2 sequences are SNHLY and FYNNEI. V shed 3 bases, J shed 5 bases, and the junction held 2 bases outside the gene matches. The CDR3 runs 13 residues. CDR3 region: CASSDGTGNEQYF. In nucleotides, the CDR3 is TGTGCCAGCAGTGACGGGACAGGGAACGAGCAGTACTTC.

The chain employs TRBV23-1 and TRBJ2-7, with D unclear. TRBV23-1 is labeled an ORF, and its function is uncertain. The CDR3 is 13 amino acids. Trimming removed 4 bases at V and 13 bases at J, with 20 bases between. CDR3 sequence (DNA): TGCGCCAGCAGTCGGCCTAGGATCGACCCGTTCTACTTC. This encodes CASSRPRIDPFYF.